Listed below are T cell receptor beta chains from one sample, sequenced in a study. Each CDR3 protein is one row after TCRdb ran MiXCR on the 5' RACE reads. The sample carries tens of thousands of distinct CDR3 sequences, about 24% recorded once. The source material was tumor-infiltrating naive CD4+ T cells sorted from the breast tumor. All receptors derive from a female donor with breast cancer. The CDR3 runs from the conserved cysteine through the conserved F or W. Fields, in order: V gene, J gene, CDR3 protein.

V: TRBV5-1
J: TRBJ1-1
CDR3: CASSPLGQPSTEAFF

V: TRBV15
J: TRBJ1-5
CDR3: CATSRDLTGNNQPQHF

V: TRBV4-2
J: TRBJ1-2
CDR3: CASSAEIGPSITF

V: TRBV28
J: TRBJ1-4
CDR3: CASGNNEKLFF

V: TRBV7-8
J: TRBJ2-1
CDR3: CANSFIFLRGRVNEQFF

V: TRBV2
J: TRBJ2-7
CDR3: CASTGHSYEQYF

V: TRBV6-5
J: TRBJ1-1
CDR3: CASSYRGSEACF

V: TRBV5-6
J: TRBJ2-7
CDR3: CASSSVREALYEQYF

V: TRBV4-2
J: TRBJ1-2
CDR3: CASSRSTDAGYTF

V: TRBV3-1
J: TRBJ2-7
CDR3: CASSQLAGSYEQYF

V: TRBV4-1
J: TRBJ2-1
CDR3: CASETAYNEQFF

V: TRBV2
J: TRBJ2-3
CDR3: CASSPNTSGGDTQYF

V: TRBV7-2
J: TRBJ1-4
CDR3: CASSGQGLNEKLFF

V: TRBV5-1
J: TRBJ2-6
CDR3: CASSSPRASPLYGANVLTF

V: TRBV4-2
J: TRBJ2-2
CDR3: CASSQEPETGELFF

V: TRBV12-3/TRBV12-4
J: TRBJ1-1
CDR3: CASSRMGTEAFF

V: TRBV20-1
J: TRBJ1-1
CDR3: CSARDARAGTEAFF

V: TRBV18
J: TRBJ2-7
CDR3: CASSGRTGVYEQYF

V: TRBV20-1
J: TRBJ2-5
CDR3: CSARSGGPWETQYF

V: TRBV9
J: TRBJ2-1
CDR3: CASSVALGGSSYNEQFF

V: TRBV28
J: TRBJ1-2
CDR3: CASSYRGYGYTF

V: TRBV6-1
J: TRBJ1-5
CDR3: CASRAEVSNQPQHF

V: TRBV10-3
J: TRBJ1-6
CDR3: CAIRRDSNSPLHF

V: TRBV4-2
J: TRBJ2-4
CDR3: CASSQEPGVGAKNIQYF

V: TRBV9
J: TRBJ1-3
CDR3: CASSPRALSGNTIYF

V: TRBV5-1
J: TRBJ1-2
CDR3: CASSLDSPNYGYTF

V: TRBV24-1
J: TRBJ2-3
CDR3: CATSDLWGSTDTQYF

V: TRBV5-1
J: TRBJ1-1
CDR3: CASSLDGSTTEAFF

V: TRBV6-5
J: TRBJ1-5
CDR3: CASRKDRREPQHF

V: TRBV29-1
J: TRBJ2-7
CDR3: CSVVRAGDSSYEQYF

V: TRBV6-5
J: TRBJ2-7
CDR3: CASSYFGTPTYEQYF

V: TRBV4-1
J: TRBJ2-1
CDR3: CASSHRSGLSGSNEQFF

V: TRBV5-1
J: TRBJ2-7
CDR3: CASSPGLGSYEQYF

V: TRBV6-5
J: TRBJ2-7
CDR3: CVSSHRRDHYEQYF

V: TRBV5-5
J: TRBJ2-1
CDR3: CASSYPQGEQFF

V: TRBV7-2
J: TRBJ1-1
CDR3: CASSATSEAFF

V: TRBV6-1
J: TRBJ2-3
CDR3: CASSERRSAGGGDTQYF

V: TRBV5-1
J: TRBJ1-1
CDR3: CASRRTMGLNTEAFF

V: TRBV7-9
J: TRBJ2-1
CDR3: CASSLDSLANEQFF

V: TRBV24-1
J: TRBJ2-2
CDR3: CATSWDTGELFF

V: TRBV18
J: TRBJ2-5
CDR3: CASSRQGEETQYF

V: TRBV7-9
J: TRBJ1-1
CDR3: CASSNRGGGKAFF